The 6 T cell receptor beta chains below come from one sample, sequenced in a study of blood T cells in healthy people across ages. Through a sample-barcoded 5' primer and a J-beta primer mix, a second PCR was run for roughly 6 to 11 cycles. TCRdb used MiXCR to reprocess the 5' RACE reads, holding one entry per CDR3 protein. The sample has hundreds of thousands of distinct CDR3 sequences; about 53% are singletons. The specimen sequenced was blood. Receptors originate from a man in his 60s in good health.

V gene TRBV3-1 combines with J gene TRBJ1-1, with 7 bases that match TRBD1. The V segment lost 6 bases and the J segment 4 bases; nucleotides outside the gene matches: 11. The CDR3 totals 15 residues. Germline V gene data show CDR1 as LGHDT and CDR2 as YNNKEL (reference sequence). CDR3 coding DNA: TGTGCCAGCAGTCTTTCAGGGGGTAGAGGCACTGAAGCTTTCTTT. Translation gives CASSLSGGRGTEAFF.

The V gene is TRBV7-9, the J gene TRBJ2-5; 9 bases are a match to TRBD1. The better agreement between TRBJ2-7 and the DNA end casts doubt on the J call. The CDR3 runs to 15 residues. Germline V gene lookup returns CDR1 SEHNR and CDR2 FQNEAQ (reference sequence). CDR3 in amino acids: CASSSTGGGRSEQYF. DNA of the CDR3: TGTGCCAGCAGCTCGACAGGGGGAGGGAGGAGCGAGCAGTACTTC.

CDR3 sequence: CASSLGQAFEAFF. The CDR3 nucleotides are TGTGCCAGCAGCTTAGGACAGGCTTTTGAAGCTTTCTTT. The V gene is TRBV7-2, the J gene TRBJ1-1; tentatively, D is TRBD1 (6 bases). V was pared by 1 base and J by 7 bases, with 10 bases between. Per the germline V gene, CDR1 is SGHTA and CDR2 is FQGNSA. The CDR3 is 13 amino acids.

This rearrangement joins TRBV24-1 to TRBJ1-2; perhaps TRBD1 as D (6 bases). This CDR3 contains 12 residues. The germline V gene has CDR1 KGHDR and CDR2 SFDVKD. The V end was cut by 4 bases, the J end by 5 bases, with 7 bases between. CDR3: CATSERGYGYTF. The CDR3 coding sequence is TGTGCCACCAGTGAAAGGGGGTATGGCTACACCTTC.

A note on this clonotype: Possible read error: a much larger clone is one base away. CDR3 amino acids: CASTASDRVSSEQYF. The DNA of the CDR3 is TGTGCCAGCACCGCGTCAGACAGGGTGTCGAGCGAGCAGTACTTC. The rearrangement uses TRBV12-3 or TRBV12-4 and TRBJ2-5, with 7 nucleotides matching TRBD1. The DNA end is a closer match to TRBJ2-7, so the J assignment may be wrong. CDR3 size: 15 residues.

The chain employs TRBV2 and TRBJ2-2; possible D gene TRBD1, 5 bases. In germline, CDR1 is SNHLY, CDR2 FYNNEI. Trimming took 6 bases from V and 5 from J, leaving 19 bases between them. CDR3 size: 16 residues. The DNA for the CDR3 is TGTGCCAGCAGCCAAACCAGGGCGTCTTTGACCGGGGAGCTGTTTTTT. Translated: CASSQTRASLTGELFF.